A single sample is the source of the 21 T cell receptor beta chains below, sequenced in a study of T cell responses to AZD1222 COVID-19 vaccine. Sequenced by immunoSEQ multiplex PCR; TCRdb stores in-frame clones only, minus some. Here the sample spans 88,000 or so clones, around 90% being singletons. Source: peripheral blood, taken 28 days after the second AZD1222 dose. The receptors stem from an adult who received the AZD1222 COVID-19 vaccine.

The chain combines TRBV5-1 with TRBJ2-2; 10 nucleotides line up with TRBD2. V lost 5 bases, J lost 4 bases, and 5 bases stayed unmatched. CDR3 length: 15 residues. Germline V gene data show CDR1 as SGHRS and CDR2 as YFSETQ. The CDR3 DNA reads TGCGCCAGCAGGCCCGGGACTAGCGTCACCGGGGAGCTGTTTTTT. Its translation is CASRPGTSVTGELFF. Supplemented by reference TRBV5-1 and TRBJ2-2, the full variable domain reads KAGVTQTPRYLIKTRGQQVTLSCSPISGHRSVSWYQQTPGQGLQFLFEYFSETQRNKGNFPGRFSGRQFSNSRSEMNVSTLELGDSALYLCASRPGTSVTGELFFGEGSRLTVL.

CDR3 protein: CATSDRTGGDTQYF. The CDR3, as DNA: TGTGCCACCAGTGATCGGACAGGGGGCGATACGCAGTATTTT. The chain links TRBV24-1 to TRBJ2-3; 11 bases match TRBD1. The CDR3 runs 14 residues. In germline, CDR1 is KGHDR, CDR2 SFDVKD. After removal of 3 bases from V and 6 bases from J, the junction contained 1 base not matched to a gene.

The rearrangement uses TRBV30 and TRBJ2-5, with 12 bases identical to TRBD2. This CDR3 comprises 16 residues. Trimming at V came to 1 base and at J to 6 bases, leaving 9 bases not matched to a gene. The germline V gene has CDR1 GTSNPN and CDR2 SVGIG (reference sequence). Here the CDR3 DNA reads TGTGCCTGGAGTGGGGGGACTAGCGGGCGAGGAAAGACCCAGTACTTC. This encodes CAWSGGTSGRGKTQYF.

The chain couples TRBV10-2 to TRBJ2-2; a possible D gene is TRBD1 (5 bases). CDR3 length: 16 amino acids. Germline V gene lookup returns CDR1 WSHSY and CDR2 SAAADI. Trimming shortened V by 0 bases and J by 4 bases, and 12 bases separated the two germline ends. CDR3: CASSESVGVSTGELFF. CDR3 coding DNA: TGCGCCAGCAGTGAGTCTGTAGGGGTCAGCACCGGGGAGCTGTTTTTT.

The V gene is TRBV5-6, the J gene TRBJ2-7; tentative D call: TRBD1 (6 bases). Germline assignment: CDR1 SGHDT and CDR2 YYEEEE. The CDR3 is made up of 14 amino acids. The germline V and J ends were trimmed by 5 bases and 4 bases, with 16 bases remaining between them. This CDR3 is CASSKGTLFYEQYF. The CDR3 DNA is TGTGCCAGCAGTAAGGGGACACTCTTTTACGAGCAGTACTTC.

The chain has TRBV2 and TRBJ2-1, with D perhaps matching TRBD1 (7 bases). Deletions cut 11 bases from V and 5 bases from J, with 16 bases between. The length of the CDR3 is 13 residues. The germline gives CDR1 SNHLY, CDR2 FYNNEI. The chain's CDR3 is CAGGGGADNEQFF. In DNA, the CDR3 is TGTGCCGGAGGGGGCGGGGCGGACAATGAGCAGTTCTTC.

This clone was recorded once. J is TRBJ1-1 and V is TRBV2; no firm D call. The ends were cut back, 3 bases at V and 1 base at J, with 12 bases in the middle. The germline V gene has CDR1 SNHLY and CDR2 FYNNEI. The CDR3 spans 15 residues. The CDR3: CASSDPAAGNTEAFF. The CDR3 nucleotides read TGTGCCAGCAGTGATCCTGCCGCGGGGAACACTGAAGCTTTCTTT.

The genes are TRBV2 and TRBJ2-1; 10 bases are a match to TRBD2. The V gene end was trimmed by 4 bases and the J gene end by 7 bases; junction bases not matched to a gene: 4. This CDR3 comprises 14 residues. Germline values: CDR1 SNHLY, CDR2 FYNNEI. CDR3 bases: TGTGCCAGCAGTGTACTAGCGGGGCGTAATGAGCAGTTCTTC. Protein: CASSVLAGRNEQFF.

This clone was recorded only once. The chain recombines TRBV5-1 with TRBJ1-6; unclear D gene. The V gene lost 2 bases and the J gene lost 8 bases, with 11 bases spanning the gap. Germline V CDR1 and CDR2: SGHRS, YFSETQ. The CDR3 sequence is 14 residues long. The CDR3: CASSFTPGDSPLHF. DNA of the CDR3: TGCGCCAGCAGCTTTACGCCAGGCGATTCACCCCTCCACTTT. The full variable domain, with the rest looked up from reference TRBV5-1 and TRBJ1-6, is KAGVTQTPRYLIKTRGQQVTLSCSPISGHRSVSWYQQTPGQGLQFLFEYFSETQRNKGNFPGRFSGRQFSNSRSEMNVSTLELGDSALYLCASSFTPGDSPLHFGNGTRLTVT.

The table lists this clone with a count of one. The chain carries TRBV6-1 and TRBJ1-5, with a weak D call TRBD1 (5 bases). V lost 0 bases, J lost 4 bases, and 13 bases lay in between. The CDR3 runs 16 residues. The germline CDR1 and CDR2 sequences are MNHNS and SASEGT. The CDR3 here is CASSEAWGGLNQPQHF. The CDR3 DNA sequence: TGTGCCAGCAGTGAAGCCTGGGGGGGGTTAAATCAGCCCCAGCATTTT.

The chain has TRBV6-5 and TRBJ1-1; D is ambiguous. V shed 0 bases and J shed 3 bases, with 11 bases lying between them. From germline, CDR1 is MNHEY and CDR2 SVGAGI. The CDR3 spans 15 residues. In nucleotides, the CDR3 is TGTGCCAGCAGTTACTCGGCGGGGATCGACACTGAAGCTTTCTTT. It is translated as CASSYSAGIDTEAFF.

The sample holds one count of this clone. The rearrangement uses TRBV7-3 and TRBJ1-1; 12 nucleotides match TRBD1. V was pared by 2 bases and J by 4 bases, with 14 bases of the junction left unmatched. The CDR3 runs to 19 residues. CDR1 is SGHTA, CDR2 FQGTGA, per germline. DNA of the CDR3: TGTGCCAGCAGCTTATTTGGCAGTGGGACAGGGGGCGTTAGCACTGAAGCTTTCTTT. The encoded protein is CASSLFGSGTGGVSTEAFF. Looking up the rest from reference TRBV7-3 and TRBJ1-1 gives the full variable domain: GAGVSQTPSNKVTEKGKYVELRCDPISGHTALYWYRQSLGQGPEFLIYFQGTGAADDSGLPNDRFFAVRPEGSVSTLKIQRTERGDSAVYLCASSLFGSGTGGVSTEAFFGQGTRLTVV.

The chain joins TRBV2 to TRBJ1-1; 9 bases map to TRBD1. The CDR3 runs 16 residues. V was clipped by 8 bases and J by 5 bases; unmatched bases: 15. Germline CDR1 reads SNHLY; CDR2 reads FYNNEI. CDR3 sequence reads: CASGLLVQGARTEAFF. In DNA form, the CDR3 reads TGTGCCAGCGGACTCTTGGTACAGGGGGCGCGAACTGAAGCTTTCTTT.

The chain uses TRBV27 and TRBJ2-1; D may correspond to TRBD1 or TRBD2 (5 bases each). This CDR3 region has 14 residues. Germline assignment: CDR1 MNHEY and CDR2 SMNVEV (reference sequence). V was shortened by 5 bases and J by 9 bases, with 17 bases between the two germline ends. For the CDR3, the DNA is TGTGCCAGCAGTCAGAGGGCAGGTGGGGGTGAGCAGTTCTTC. This translates into CASSQRAGGGEQFF.

This clone appeared once. The rearrangement links TRBV21-1 to TRBJ2-5; the table's D call, TRBD1, was not checked against the DNA. TRBV21-1 is classified as a pseudogene. The CDR3 extends over 15 amino acids. The CDR3, as DNA: TGTGCCAGCAGCCCCGACAGGGGTAGGGGAGAGACCCAGTACTTC. Protein sequence: CASSPDRGRGETQYF.

The chain uses TRBV7-9 and TRBJ2-7; 11 nucleotides match TRBD2. The length of the CDR3 is 17 residues. With V trimmed by 5 bases and J by 7 bases, 16 bases remained unmatched. Germline V gene data show CDR1 as SEHNR and CDR2 as FQNEAQ (reference sequence). DNA of the CDR3: TGTGCCAGCAGCCCAGAGGCAACGGGACTAGCGGCTAGGGAGCAGTACTTC. Amino acids: CASSPEATGLAAREQYF.

The V and J genes are TRBV30 and TRBJ1-1, with D possibly being TRBD1 (6 bases). The CDR3 runs 15 residues. CDR1 GTSNPN and CDR2 SVGIG come from the germline V gene (reference sequence). V lost 8 bases and J lost 4, with 23 bases in between. The CDR3 coding sequence is TGTGCCCTGGTTGGCCCACAGGGCAGGGGCACTGAAGCTTTCTTT. Its translation is CALVGPQGRGTEAFF. Drawing the rest from reference TRBV30 and TRBJ1-1, the complete variable domain is SQTIHQWPATLVQPVGSPLSLECTVEGTSNPNLYWYRQAAGRGLQLLFYSVGIGQISSEVPQNLSASRPQDRQFILSSKKLLLSDSGFYLCALVGPQGRGTEAFFGQGTRLTVV.

V gene TRBV11-2 combines with J gene TRBJ2-2; D possibly corresponds to TRBD1 (7 bases). The CDR3 sequence is 18 residues long. The germline V gene has CDR1 SGHAT and CDR2 FQNNGV. The V end was cut by 7 bases, the J end by 6 bases, with 27 bases between. CDR3 nucleotide sequence: TGTGCCAGCACGATCAACCAGGGGGGCCCCAGTTTGTCCGGGGAGCTGTTTTTT. It encodes CASTINQGGPSLSGELFF.

This clone has just a few counts. The CDR3 DNA reads as TGTGCCAGCAGGCAGGGGTTCTCTGGAAACACCATATATTTT. It specifies CASRQGFSGNTIYF. V is TRBV3-1 (or the pseudogene TRBV3-2) and J is TRBJ1-3, with D maybe TRBD1 (6 bases). CDR3 size: 14 residues. Trimming cost V 6 bases and J 0 bases, with 9 bases left between them. Looked up from germline, CDR1 is LGHDT and CDR2 is YNNKEL (reference sequence).

The V gene is TRBV12-5, the J gene TRBJ1-1, with D perhaps matching TRBD1 (6 bases). V was clipped by 4 bases and J by 5 bases, with 11 bases between them. Germline V gives CDR1 LGHNT, CDR2 FRNRAP. The CDR3 has 13 residues. In nucleotides, the CDR3 is TGTGCTAGTGGTTCAGGGAGGGGGACTGAAGCTTTCTTT. Its protein product is CASGSGRGTEAFF. Drawing the rest from reference TRBV12-5 and TRBJ1-1, the complete variable domain is DARVTQTPRHKVTEMGQEVTMRCQPILGHNTVFWYRQTMMQGLELLAYFRNRAPLDDSGMPKDRFSAEMPDATLATLKIQPSEPRDSAVYFCASGSGRGTEAFFGQGTRLTVV.

With respect to this clone: The junction departs from germline at one end; a sequencing error may be responsible. V and J are TRBV6-6 and TRBJ2-1; no definite D call. The CDR3 has 15 amino acids. Germline-derived CDR1 and CDR2 are MNHNY and SVGAGI (reference sequence). The CDR3 DNA follows: TGTGCCAGCAGTCCTCGGCCGACCCTTTCCAATGAGCTGTTCTTC. Translating gives CASSPRPTLSNELFF.